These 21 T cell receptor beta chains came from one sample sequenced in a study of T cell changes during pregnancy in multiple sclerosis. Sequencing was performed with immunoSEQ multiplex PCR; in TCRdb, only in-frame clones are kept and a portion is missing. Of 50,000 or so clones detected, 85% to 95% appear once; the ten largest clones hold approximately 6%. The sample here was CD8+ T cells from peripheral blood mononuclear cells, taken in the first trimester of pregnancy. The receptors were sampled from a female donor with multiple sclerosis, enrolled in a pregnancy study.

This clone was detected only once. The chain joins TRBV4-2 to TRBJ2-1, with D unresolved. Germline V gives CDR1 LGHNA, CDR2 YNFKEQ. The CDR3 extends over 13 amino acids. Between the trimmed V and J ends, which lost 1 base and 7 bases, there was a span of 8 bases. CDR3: CASSQGLQNEQFF. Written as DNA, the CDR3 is TGTGCCAGCAGCCAAGGTCTCCAGAATGAGCAGTTCTTC.

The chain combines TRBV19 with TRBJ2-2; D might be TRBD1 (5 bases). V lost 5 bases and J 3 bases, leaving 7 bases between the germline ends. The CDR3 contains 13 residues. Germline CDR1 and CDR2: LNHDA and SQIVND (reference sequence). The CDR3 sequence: CASSVTDTGELFF. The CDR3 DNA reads TGTGCCAGTAGTGTGACAGACACCGGGGAGCTGTTTTTT.

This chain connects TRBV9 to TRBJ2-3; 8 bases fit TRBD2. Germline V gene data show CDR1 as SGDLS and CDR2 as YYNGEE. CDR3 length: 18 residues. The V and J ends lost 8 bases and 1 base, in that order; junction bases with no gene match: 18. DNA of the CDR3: TGTGCCAGTAGAGGGGCTAGCGGGCCAGATGGGCGCACAGATACGCAGTATTTT. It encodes CASRGASGPDGRTDTQYF.

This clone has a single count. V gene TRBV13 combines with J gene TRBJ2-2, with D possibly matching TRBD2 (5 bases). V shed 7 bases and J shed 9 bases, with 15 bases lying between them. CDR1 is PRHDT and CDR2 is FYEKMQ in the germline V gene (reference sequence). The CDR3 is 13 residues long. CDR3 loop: CASTLLGQWELFF. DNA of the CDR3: TGTGCCAGCACGCTACTAGGTCAGTGGGAGCTGTTTTTT.

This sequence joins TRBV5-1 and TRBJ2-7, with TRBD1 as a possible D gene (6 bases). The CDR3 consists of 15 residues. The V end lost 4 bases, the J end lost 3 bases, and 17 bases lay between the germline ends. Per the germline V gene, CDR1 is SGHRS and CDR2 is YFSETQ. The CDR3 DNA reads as TGCGCCAGCAGCCTAGGACAGCTAGGCGGCTACGAGCAGTACTTC. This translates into CASSLGQLGGYEQYF.

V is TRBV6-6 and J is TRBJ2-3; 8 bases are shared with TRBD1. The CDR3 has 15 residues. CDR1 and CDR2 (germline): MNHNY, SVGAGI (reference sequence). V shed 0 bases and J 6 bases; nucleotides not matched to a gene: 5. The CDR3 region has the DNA TGTGCCAGCAGTTACTCGCGACAGGGGCTCGATACGCAGTATTTT. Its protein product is CASSYSRQGLDTQYF.

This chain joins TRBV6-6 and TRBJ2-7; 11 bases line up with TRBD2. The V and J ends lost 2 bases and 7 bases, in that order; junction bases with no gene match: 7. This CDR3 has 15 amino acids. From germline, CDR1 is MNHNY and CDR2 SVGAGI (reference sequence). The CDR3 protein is CASSYEGSGRVEQYF. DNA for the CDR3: TGTGCCAGCAGTTACGAAGGTAGCGGGAGGGTGGAGCAGTACTTC.

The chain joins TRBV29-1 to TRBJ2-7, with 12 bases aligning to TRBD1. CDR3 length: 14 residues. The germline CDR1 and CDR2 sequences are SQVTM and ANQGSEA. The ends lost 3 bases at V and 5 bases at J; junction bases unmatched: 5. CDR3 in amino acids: CSVDPGTGGHEQYF. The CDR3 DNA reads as TGCAGCGTTGATCCCGGGACAGGGGGCCACGAGCAGTACTTC.

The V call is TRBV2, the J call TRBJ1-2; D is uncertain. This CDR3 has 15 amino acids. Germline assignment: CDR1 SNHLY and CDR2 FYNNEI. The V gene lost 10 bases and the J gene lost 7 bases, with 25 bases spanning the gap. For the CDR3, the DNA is TGTGCCATCTCCCCACGGAGCAGAACTATGGGTGGCTACACCTTC. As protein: CAISPRSRTMGGYTF. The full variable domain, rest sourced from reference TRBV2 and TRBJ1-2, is EPEVTQTPSHQVTQMGQEVILRCVPISNHLYFYWYRQILGQKVEFLVSFYNNEISEKSEIFDDQFSVERPDGSNFTLKIRSTKLEDSAMYFCAISPRSRTMGGYTFGSGTRLTVV.

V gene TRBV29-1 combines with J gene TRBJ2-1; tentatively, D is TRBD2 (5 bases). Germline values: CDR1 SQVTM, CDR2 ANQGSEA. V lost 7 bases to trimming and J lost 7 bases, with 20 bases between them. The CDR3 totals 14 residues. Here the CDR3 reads CSGGYGLMGNEQFF. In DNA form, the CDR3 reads TGCAGCGGAGGGTACGGTTTGATGGGGAATGAGCAGTTCTTC.

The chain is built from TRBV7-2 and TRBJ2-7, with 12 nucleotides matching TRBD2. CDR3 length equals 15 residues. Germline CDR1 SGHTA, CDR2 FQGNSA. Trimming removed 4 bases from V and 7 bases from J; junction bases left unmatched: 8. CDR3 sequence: CASSSGLAGRGEQYF. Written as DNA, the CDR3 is TGTGCCAGCAGCTCAGGACTAGCGGGAAGGGGGGAGCAGTACTTC.

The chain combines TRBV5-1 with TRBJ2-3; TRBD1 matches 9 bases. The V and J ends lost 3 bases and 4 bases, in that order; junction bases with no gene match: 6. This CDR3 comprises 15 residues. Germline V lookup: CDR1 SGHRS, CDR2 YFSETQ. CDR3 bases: TGCGCCAGCAGCTCGCGGGACAGGGAGGCAGATACGCAGTATTTT. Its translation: CASSSRDREADTQYF.

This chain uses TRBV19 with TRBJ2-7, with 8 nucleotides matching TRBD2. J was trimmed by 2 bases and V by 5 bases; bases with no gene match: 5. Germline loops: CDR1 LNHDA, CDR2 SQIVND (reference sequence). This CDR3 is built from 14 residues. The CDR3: CASSFTSGAYEQYF. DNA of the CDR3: TGTGCCAGTAGTTTTACTAGCGGAGCCTACGAGCAGTACTTC.

CDR3 sequence reads: CASRDRGYNEQFF. The CDR3 DNA reads as TGTGCCAGTCGGGACAGGGGTTACAATGAGCAGTTCTTC. The chain has TRBV27 and TRBJ2-1, with 10 bases lining up with TRBD1. Germline CDR1 MNHEY, CDR2 SMNVEV (reference sequence). V was pared by 9 bases and J by 4 bases, with 3 bases of the junction left unmatched. The CDR3 loop spans 13 amino acids.

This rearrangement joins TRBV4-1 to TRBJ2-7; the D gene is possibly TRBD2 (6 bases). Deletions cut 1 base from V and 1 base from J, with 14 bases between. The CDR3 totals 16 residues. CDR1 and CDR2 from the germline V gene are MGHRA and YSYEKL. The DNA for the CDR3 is TGCGCCAGCAGCCAAGGCCCCGGCGGGAAATCCTACGAGCAGTACTTC. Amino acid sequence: CASSQGPGGKSYEQYF.

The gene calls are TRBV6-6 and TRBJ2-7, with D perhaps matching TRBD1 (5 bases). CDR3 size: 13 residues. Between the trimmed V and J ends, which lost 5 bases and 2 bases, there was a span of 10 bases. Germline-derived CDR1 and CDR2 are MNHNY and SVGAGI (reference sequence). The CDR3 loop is CASSKKGAYEQYF. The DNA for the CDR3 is TGTGCCAGCAGTAAAAAAGGGGCCTACGAGCAGTACTTC.

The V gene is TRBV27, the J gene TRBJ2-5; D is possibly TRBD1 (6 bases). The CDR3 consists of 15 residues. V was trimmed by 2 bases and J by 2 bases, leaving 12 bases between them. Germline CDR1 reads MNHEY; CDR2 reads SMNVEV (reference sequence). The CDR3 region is CASSLEQGGQETQYF. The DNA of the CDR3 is TGTGCCAGCAGTTTAGAACAGGGTGGGCAAGAGACCCAGTACTTC.

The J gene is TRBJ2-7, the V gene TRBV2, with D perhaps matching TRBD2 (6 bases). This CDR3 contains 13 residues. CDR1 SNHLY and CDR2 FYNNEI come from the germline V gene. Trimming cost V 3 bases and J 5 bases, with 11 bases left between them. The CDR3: CASSDNTGDEQYF. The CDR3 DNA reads TGTGCCAGCAGTGACAATACGGGGGACGAGCAGTACTTC.

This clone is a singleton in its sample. Here the CDR3 DNA reads TGTGCCAGCAGCCCCAGGGACAGTAAAAGCTCCTACGAGCAGTACTTC. It yields the protein CASSPRDSKSSYEQYF. The rearrangement uses TRBV7-9 and TRBJ2-7; TRBD1 aligns across 7 bases. The V gene end was trimmed by 5 bases and the J gene end by 0 bases; junction bases not matched to a gene: 10. Germline CDR1 reads SEHNR; CDR2 reads FQNEAQ (reference sequence). This CDR3 contains 16 residues. The full variable domain, completed using reference TRBV7-9 and TRBJ2-7, is DTGVSQNPRHKITKRGQNVTFRCDPISEHNRLYWYRQTLGQGPEFLTYFQNEAQLEKSRLLSDRFSAERPKGSFSTLEIQRTEQGDSAMYLCASSPRDSKSSYEQYFGPGTRLTVT.

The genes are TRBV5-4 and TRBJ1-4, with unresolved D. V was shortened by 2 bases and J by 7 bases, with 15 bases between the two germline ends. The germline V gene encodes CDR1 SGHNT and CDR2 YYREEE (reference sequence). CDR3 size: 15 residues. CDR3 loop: CASSFSTQRGEKLFF. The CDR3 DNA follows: TGTGCCAGCAGCTTTTCGACCCAACGGGGTGAAAAACTGTTTTTT.

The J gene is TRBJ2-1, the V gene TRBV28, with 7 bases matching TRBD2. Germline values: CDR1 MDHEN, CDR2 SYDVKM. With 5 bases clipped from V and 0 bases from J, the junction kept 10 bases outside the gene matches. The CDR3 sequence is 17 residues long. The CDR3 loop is CASSTPTGGSSYNEQFF. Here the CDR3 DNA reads TGTGCCAGCAGTACCCCCACCGGCGGGAGCTCCTACAATGAGCAGTTCTTC.